Listed here are 30 T cell receptor beta chains from one sample, sequenced in a study of blood T cell repertoires in COVID-19 (dated by TCRdb to 2019 to 2021). Library prep was done by the immunoSEQ multiplex PCR assay. Imported from immuneACCESS, the table was reduced by TCRdb to in-frame sequences with V and J called. These copies leave out some clones; in studies compared against another copy, an unresolved V gene accounts for under half, and the cause of the remainder is not known. The sample has 54,000 or so clones on record, approximately 83% of them singletons. The ten largest clones represent about 3.5% of the sample. The sequencing input was peripheral blood. All receptors derive from a woman of 80 years or more with acute or convalescent COVID-19.

As regards this clone: The sample contains more than one DNA sequence encoding this CDR3. V usage is TRBV24-1 and J usage is TRBJ2-4; 7 nucleotides agree with TRBD1. This CDR3 is built from 15 residues. V trimming: 3 bases; J trimming: 9 bases; junction bases outside the gene matches: 10. Germline loops: CDR1 KGHDR, CDR2 SFDVKD. The CDR3: CATSDEKTGWGIQYF. CDR3 sequence (DNA): TGTGCCACCAGTGATGAGAAGACAGGGTGGGGCATTCAGTACTTC.

V gene TRBV27 combines with J gene TRBJ1-1, with TRBD1 matching over 12 bases. Germline-derived CDR1 and CDR2 are MNHEY and SMNVEV (reference sequence). The V segment lost 5 bases and the J segment 5 bases; nucleotides outside the gene matches: 6. The CDR3 loop spans 15 amino acids. CDR3 region: CASSPGQGARTEAFF. Written as DNA, the CDR3 is TGTGCCAGCAGTCCGGGACAGGGGGCGAGAACTGAAGCTTTCTTT.

V is TRBV30 and J is TRBJ1-2; TRBD1 might be the D (6 bases). This CDR3 is 12 amino acids long. Germline CDR1 is GTSNPN and CDR2 is SVGIG (reference sequence). Trimming stripped 3 bases from V and 5 bases from J, with 10 bases between. CDR3 in amino acids: CAWRGGQYGYTF. In DNA form, the CDR3 reads TGTGCCTGGAGGGGGGGGCAGTATGGCTACACCTTC. Full variable domain (missing parts from reference TRBV30 and TRBJ1-2): SQTIHQWPATLVQPVGSPLSLECTVEGTSNPNLYWYRQAAGRGLQLLFYSVGIGQISSEVPQNLSASRPQDRQFILSSKKLLLSDSGFYLCAWRGGQYGYTFGSGTRLTVV.

This chain links TRBV2 with TRBJ2-1, with D possibly matching TRBD1 (5 bases). CDR3 size: 14 residues. Germline V CDR1 and CDR2: SNHLY, FYNNEI. V was clipped by 7 bases and J by 9 bases, with 19 bases between them. CDR3 bases: TGTGCCAGCACCCCGGAAGTAGGGGCACTTGAGCAGTTCTTC. This codes for CASTPEVGALEQFF. The variable domain in full, completed from reference TRBV2 and TRBJ2-1, reads EPEVTQTPSHQVTQMGQEVILRCVPISNHLYFYWYRQILGQKVEFLVSFYNNEISEKSEIFDDQFSVERPDGSNFTLKIRSTKLEDSAMYFCASTPEVGALEQFFGPGTRLTVL.

This rearrangement joins TRBV27 to TRBJ1-5; 11 bases are shared with TRBD1. Unmatched junction bases numbered 4, after V lost 4 bases and J lost 5 bases. Per the germline V gene, CDR1 is MNHEY and CDR2 is SMNVEV (reference sequence). This CDR3 has 15 residues. The CDR3 spells CASSSGQGADQPQHF. The DNA of the CDR3 is TGTGCCAGCAGTTCAGGACAGGGGGCGGATCAGCCCCAGCATTTT.

The chain combines TRBV27 with TRBJ1-2; D not certain. The ends were cut back, 5 bases at V and 8 bases at J, with 18 bases in the middle. Germline V gene data show CDR1 as MNHEY and CDR2 as SMNVEV (reference sequence). CDR3 length: 14 residues. The CDR3 DNA reads as TGTGCCAGCAGTATCGCGGGGAGCTTAGTCGGCTACACCTTC. Protein product: CASSIAGSLVGYTF.

The V and J genes are TRBV12-3 or TRBV12-4 and TRBJ1-3; no definite D call. The germline V and J ends were trimmed by 6 bases and 8 bases, with 14 bases remaining between them. This CDR3 has 13 amino acids. CDR3 sequence: CASRMGRRDTIYF. The CDR3 nucleotides are TGTGCCAGCAGGATGGGGAGGCGGGACACCATATATTTT.

This chain connects TRBV7-8 to TRBJ2-5; TRBD1 matches at 8 bases. V was pared by 5 bases and J by 3 bases, with 5 bases of the junction left unmatched. The germline CDR1 and CDR2 sequences are SGHVS and FQNEAQ. The CDR3 runs to 14 residues. The CDR3 DNA reads TGTGCCAGCAGCAAGGGACAGGCCGAAGAGACCCAGTACTTC. Translated: CASSKGQAEETQYF. Complete variable domain (other parts from reference TRBV7-8 and TRBJ2-5): GAGVSQSPRYKVAKRGQDVALRCDPISGHVSLFWYQQALGQGPEFLTYFQNEAQLDKSGLPSDRFFAERPEGSVSTLKIQRTQQEDSAVYLCASSKGQAEETQYFGPGTRLLVL.

The genes are TRBV27 and TRBJ2-5; D unclear. CDR1 is MNHEY and CDR2 is SMNVEV in the germline V gene (reference sequence). The V gene lost 3 bases and the J gene lost 2 bases, with 7 bases spanning the gap. This CDR3 contains 13 residues. The CDR3 coding sequence is TGTGCCAGCAGTTTTTGGGCTCAAGAGACCCAGTACTTC. Its translation: CASSFWAQETQYF.

This chain joins TRBV11-3 and TRBJ2-2, with D possibly matching TRBD2 (6 bases). Trimming pared 5 bases from V and 8 bases from J, leaving 18 bases between. The CDR3 runs to 15 residues. The germline CDR1 and CDR2 sequences are SGHNT and YENEEA. The chain's CDR3 is CASSLTGGRGGELFF. CDR3 bases: TGTGCCAGCAGCCTGACCGGAGGGAGAGGAGGGGAGCTGTTTTTT.

This clone was counted only a few times. V and J are TRBV20-1 and TRBJ1-2, with D perhaps matching TRBD1 (5 bases). Between the trimmed V and J ends, which lost 6 bases and 6 bases, there was a span of 11 bases. CDR1 is DFQATT, CDR2 SNEGSKA, per germline (reference sequence). This CDR3 spans 11 amino acids. In DNA form, the CDR3 reads TGCAGTGCCCTGGGGGGAGATGGCTACACCTTC. Its protein is CSALGGDGYTF.

This sequence joins TRBV6-5 and TRBJ2-7; TRBD2 agrees at 7 bases. The CDR3 runs 15 residues. V lost 5 bases, J lost 4 bases, and 11 bases stayed unmatched. The germline CDR1 and CDR2 sequences are MNHEY and SVGAGI. The CDR3 nucleotides are TGTGCCAGCAGTCTCGGTGGGGGGGGAGGATACGAGCAGTACTTC. Translation: CASSLGGGGGYEQYF.

The rearrangement joins TRBV18 to TRBJ2-1, with 10 bases that match TRBD2. Unmatched junction bases numbered 1, after V lost 5 bases and J lost 12 bases. The CDR3 length is 11 residues. Germline assignment: CDR1 KGHSH and CDR2 LQKENI. CDR3 nucleotide sequence: TGTGCCAGCTCAGTAGCGGGGGGGCAGTTCTTC. Amino acid sequence: CASSVAGGQFF.

Here the CDR3 DNA reads TGTGCCAGCAGTCTCCGAACGGGAACTGAAGCTTTCTTT. This translates into CASSLRTGTEAFF. J is TRBJ1-1 and V is TRBV27; D remains ambiguous. CDR3 length: 13 amino acids. V lost 5 bases and J lost 5, with 12 bases in between. Germline V gene data show CDR1 as MNHEY and CDR2 as SMNVEV (reference sequence).

The gene calls are TRBV9 and TRBJ1-2, with D hard to call. Germline V gene lookup returns CDR1 SGDLS and CDR2 YYNGEE. There are 12 residues in the CDR3. Trimming pared 3 bases from V and 8 bases from J, leaving 11 bases between. In DNA, the CDR3 is TGTGCCAGCAGCGGGAGTACGGCGGGCTACACCTTC. Encoded protein: CASSGSTAGYTF.

This clone occurred once. The V and J genes are TRBV6-5 and TRBJ2-7; D gene ambiguous. Trimming shortened V by 2 bases and J by 3 bases, and 8 bases separated the two germline ends. CDR1 and CDR2 (germline): MNHEY, SVGAGI. The CDR3 runs 13 residues. The CDR3 loop reads CASSYAVGYEQYF. The CDR3, as DNA: TGTGCCAGCAGTTACGCGGTGGGCTACGAGCAGTACTTC.

In this sample, this clone turned up once. The chain joins TRBV20-1 to TRBJ1-1, with D unclear. Germline values: CDR1 DFQATT, CDR2 SNEGSKA (reference sequence). V was pared by 6 bases and J by 0 bases, with 5 bases between. The CDR3 runs to 11 residues. CDR3 DNA sequence: TGCAGTGCGTGGCTGAACACTGAAGCTTTCTTT. Encoded protein: CSAWLNTEAFF.

The chain joins TRBV6-5 to TRBJ1-2, with TRBD1 matching over 9 bases. Germline V CDR1 and CDR2: MNHEY, SVGAGI. This CDR3 is built from 15 residues. Trimming took 6 bases from V and 2 from J; bases not matched to a gene: 7. The CDR3, as DNA: TGTGCCAGCAGGCTGGGACAGGGAAAAAACTATGGCTACACCTTC. Translating it yields CASRLGQGKNYGYTF.

The V and J genes are TRBV28 and TRBJ1-5, with D possibly matching TRBD1 (6 bases). Trimming removed 3 bases at V and 0 bases at J, with 12 bases between. Germline V gives CDR1 MDHEN, CDR2 SYDVKM. The CDR3 is made up of 16 amino acids. The CDR3 coding sequence is TGTGCCAGCAGTTTCGGGACAACTTATAGCAATCAGCCCCAGCATTTT. It is translated as CASSFGTTYSNQPQHF.

This clone was seen a handful of times. The chain has TRBV7-9 and TRBJ1-5; TRBD1 is a possible D gene (6 bases). The CDR3 totals 17 residues. Per germline, CDR1 SEHNR and CDR2 FQNEAQ (reference sequence). The V and J ends lost 0 bases and 1 base respectively, with 13 bases between them. CDR3 in amino acids: CASSLAGNRESNQPQHF. The CDR3 bases are TGTGCCAGCAGCTTAGCAGGGAACAGGGAAAGCAATCAGCCCCAGCATTTT.

The rearrangement links TRBV5-1 to TRBJ1-4; D uncertain. The CDR3 runs to 13 residues. Trimming stripped 4 bases from V and 7 bases from J, with 11 bases between. CDR1 SGHRS and CDR2 YFSETQ come from the germline V gene. CDR3 coding DNA: TGCGCCAGCAGCCCGGAGGAGGGTGAAAAACTGTTTTTT. Translated: CASSPEEGEKLFF.

This chain connects TRBV4-1 to TRBJ1-1; 7 bases match TRBD1. Per germline, CDR1 MGHRA and CDR2 YSYEKL. Trimming removed 4 bases from V and 4 bases from J; junction bases left unmatched: 9. The CDR3 extends over 15 amino acids. The CDR3 sequence: CASSLADRRATEAFF. The CDR3 DNA reads TGCGCCAGCAGCCTTGCGGACAGGCGGGCCACTGAAGCTTTCTTT.

This clone appeared a single time. The V and J genes are TRBV27 and TRBJ2-3, with 7 nucleotides matching TRBD2. V lost 3 bases, J lost 0 bases, and 9 bases stayed unmatched. Germline lookup yields CDR1 MNHEY and CDR2 SMNVEV (reference sequence). The CDR3 runs to 17 residues. The CDR3 loop is CASSFSGAGPSTDTQYF. CDR3 coding DNA: TGTGCCAGCAGTTTCAGCGGGGCGGGACCTAGCACAGATACGCAGTATTTT.

The rearrangement joins TRBV6-1 to TRBJ1-6, with D possibly TRBD1 on 6 matching bases. Trimming stripped 1 base from V and 6 bases from J, with 10 bases between. Per the germline V gene, CDR1 is MNHNS and CDR2 is SASEGT. The CDR3 spans 15 residues. CDR3: CASSEGQAVNSPLHF. The CDR3 coding sequence is TGTGCCAGCAGTGAAGGACAGGCTGTTAATTCACCCCTCCACTTT.

The CDR3 nucleotides read TGTGCCAGCAGTTCGGGACAGGGGACCCACAATGAGCAGTTCTTC. Translated, it gives CASSSGQGTHNEQFF. V and J are TRBV27 and TRBJ2-1, with 10 bases aligning to TRBD1. The J segment lost 5 bases and the V segment lost 4 bases, leaving 5 bases of the junction unmatched. The CDR3 is made up of 15 amino acids. In germline, CDR1 is MNHEY, CDR2 SMNVEV (reference sequence).

The genes are TRBV19 and TRBJ1-5; D gene unclear. Germline CDR1 reads LNHDA; CDR2 reads SQIVND (reference sequence). The CDR3 consists of 12 residues. V lost 1 base to trimming and J lost 9 bases, with 7 bases between them. CDR3 amino acids: CASSIARGPQHF. In DNA, the CDR3 is TGTGCCAGTAGTATAGCCCGAGGGCCCCAGCATTTT.

In DNA form, the CDR3 reads TGTGCCAGCAGCGTATCACAGGGTGCTGGAAACACCATATATTTT. It specifies CASSVSQGAGNTIYF. The chain couples TRBV9 to TRBJ1-3, with D maybe TRBD1 (6 bases). V shed 1 base and J shed 2 bases, with 10 bases lying between them. CDR1 and CDR2 (germline): SGDLS, YYNGEE. The CDR3 has 15 residues.

The chain couples TRBV5-6 to TRBJ2-5; unclear D gene. This CDR3 is 14 amino acids long. Looked up from germline, CDR1 is SGHDT and CDR2 is YYEEEE. Between the trimmed V and J ends, which lost 0 bases and 5 bases, there was a span of 11 bases. CDR3 nucleotides: TGTGCCAGCAGCTTGGTATCCGGGTCGGAGACCCAGTACTTC. Translated: CASSLVSGSETQYF.

This rearrangement joins TRBV18 to TRBJ1-2, with TRBD1 identical over 8 bases. V shed 3 bases, J shed 6 bases, and the junction held 6 bases outside the gene matches. This CDR3 has 14 amino acids. From germline, CDR1 is KGHSH and CDR2 LQKENI. CDR3 nucleotides: TGTGCCAGCTCACCGGTGACAGGGGCGGATGGCTACACCTTC. Protein product: CASSPVTGADGYTF.

The V call is TRBV24-1, the J call TRBJ2-5, with TRBD2 matching 8 bases. Trimming cost V 4 bases and J 2 bases; bases outside gene matches: 5. CDR1 is KGHDR, CDR2 SFDVKD, per germline. The CDR3 consists of 15 residues. CDR3 sequence (DNA): TGTGCCACCAGTGACCCTCGGGAGGGGCAAGAGACCCAGTACTTC. It yields the protein CATSDPREGQETQYF.